The 13 T cell receptor beta chains in this list originate from one sample, sequenced in a study of cytomegalovirus exposure and HLA in healthy donors. Sequencing used immunoSEQ multiplex PCR; TCRdb keeps in-frame clones, though not all of them. The sample records approximately 58,000 clones, around 94% being singletons. Sequencing was done on a sample of PBMCs. The origin of the receptors is a man between 18 and 35 years old in good health and CMV-seronegative.

This chain links TRBV19 with TRBJ2-7, with TRBD2 as a possible D gene (6 bases). Per germline, CDR1 LNHDA and CDR2 SQIVND (reference sequence). Deletions cut 6 bases from V and 0 bases from J, with 21 bases between. CDR3 length: 17 residues. In nucleotides, the CDR3 is TGTGCCAGTAGCAGGAGGGGTGGCGAGGCCTCCTCCTACGAGCAGTACTTC. Translated, it gives CASSRRGGEASSYEQYF.

The chain has TRBV7-9 and TRBJ1-2; tentative D call: TRBD1 (5 bases). The V and J ends lost 5 bases and 2 bases respectively, with 15 bases between them. The CDR3 contains 15 residues. Germline CDR1 reads SEHNR; CDR2 reads FQNEAQ (reference sequence). CDR3: CASSPPGGANYGYTF. Here the CDR3 DNA reads TGTGCCAGCAGCCCTCCCGGAGGGGCGAACTATGGCTACACCTTC.

This clone appeared once. The chain carries TRBV27 and TRBJ2-5; D is uncertain. Per the germline V gene, CDR1 is MNHEY and CDR2 is SMNVEV (reference sequence). V was trimmed by 2 bases and J by 2 bases, leaving 15 bases between them. CDR3 length: 16 amino acids. The CDR3 nucleotides are TGTGCCAGCAGTTTACTCCGAAACACCGGGCAAGAGACCCAGTACTTC. The encoded protein is CASSLLRNTGQETQYF.

This chain joins TRBV27 and TRBJ2-2; D not resolved. Trimming took 3 bases from V and 7 from J, leaving 12 bases between them. The CDR3 contains 14 residues. Germline assignment: CDR1 MNHEY and CDR2 SMNVEV (reference sequence). The CDR3 loop is CASSFIRGDGELFF. The CDR3 DNA is TGTGCCAGCAGTTTTATAAGAGGAGACGGGGAGCTGTTTTTT.

The J gene is TRBJ2-2, the V gene TRBV18, with 11 bases fitting TRBD1. Germline-derived CDR1 and CDR2 are KGHSH and LQKENI. The CDR3 is 16 residues long. The V segment lost 3 bases and the J segment 0 bases; nucleotides outside the gene matches: 0. The CDR3 reads CASSPGQGANTGELFF. The CDR3 nucleotides read TGTGCCAGCTCACCGGGACAGGGGGCGAACACCGGGGAGCTGTTTTTT.

V and J are TRBV7-8 and TRBJ2-3, with 14 bases identical to TRBD2. Germline V CDR1 and CDR2: SGHVS, FQNEAQ. CDR3 length: 19 residues. Losses at the gene ends were 3 bases for V and 3 bases for J; bases not matched to a gene: 11. CDR3 sequence reads: CASSFGLAGGHNPTDTQYF. The CDR3 region has the DNA TGTGCCAGCAGCTTTGGACTAGCGGGAGGCCACAATCCTACAGATACGCAGTATTTT.

V gene TRBV2 combines with J gene TRBJ1-2; D may be TRBD1 (6 bases). The V gene's germline CDR1 is SNHLY and CDR2 FYNNEI. The ends were cut back, 9 bases at V and 8 bases at J, with 16 bases in the middle. The CDR3 loop spans 12 amino acids. Here the CDR3 reads CARRHPGDGYTF. In DNA, the CDR3 is TGTGCCAGACGTCATCCAGGGGACGGCTACACCTTC.

The V call is TRBV14, the J call TRBJ1-2, with TRBD1 identical over 7 bases. Germline V lookup: CDR1 SGHDN, CDR2 FVKESK. The CDR3 covers 12 residues. Trimming removed 7 bases from V and 9 bases from J; junction bases left unmatched: 8. For the CDR3, the DNA is TGTGCCAGCAACCTCGCAGGGGGTCGCTACACCTTC. Its translation is CASNLAGGRYTF.

J is TRBJ2-7 and V is TRBV2; perhaps TRBD1 as D (5 bases). The CDR3 has 10 residues. V lost 8 bases and J lost 3, with 5 bases in between. Germline CDR1 reads SNHLY; CDR2 reads FYNNEI. CDR3 in amino acids: CASGHYEQYF. For the CDR3, the DNA is TGTGCCAGCGGACACTACGAGCAGTACTTC.

The V call is TRBV28, the J call TRBJ1-3, with D tentatively TRBD1 (6 bases). The CDR3 is 14 amino acids. Trimming left V 5 bases short and J 4 bases short, with 12 bases between. Germline V lookup: CDR1 MDHEN, CDR2 SYDVKM. CDR3 nucleotides: TGTGCCAGCAGTAGAGGGGGGGCGGGAAACACCATATATTTT. Its translation is CASSRGGAGNTIYF. The full variable domain, in which reference TRBV28 and TRBJ1-3 provide the parts outside the CDR3, is DVKVTQSSRYLVKRTGEKVFLECVQDMDHENMFWYRQDPGLGLRLIYFSYDVKMKEKGDIPEGYSVSREKKERFSLILESASTNQTSMYLCASSRGGAGNTIYFGEGSWLTVV.

The rearrangement joins TRBV28 to TRBJ2-2; the match to TRBD2 covers 8 bases. CDR1 and CDR2 (germline): MDHEN, SYDVKM. The CDR3 runs 17 residues. V shed 5 bases and J 7 bases; nucleotides not matched to a gene: 15. The CDR3 bases are TGTGCCAGCAGTCCCTTTTCCCCCGGGAGGGCCGGCGGGGAGCTGTTTTTT. As protein: CASSPFSPGRAGGELFF.

The table lists this clone with a count of one. V usage is TRBV7-9 and J usage is TRBJ1-5; 7 bases map to TRBD1. The CDR3 has 16 amino acids. Germline V gene lookup returns CDR1 SEHNR and CDR2 FQNEAQ (reference sequence). V gave up 5 bases and J gave up 0 bases; unmatched junction bases: 7. The CDR3 reads CASSLWTGYSNQPQHF. CDR3 nucleotide sequence: TGTGCCAGCAGCCTCTGGACAGGATATAGCAATCAGCCCCAGCATTTT.

CDR3 in amino acids: CASSPRNRGGDYEQYF. The CDR3, as DNA: TGTGCCAGCTCACCCCGTAACAGGGGCGGGGACTACGAGCAGTACTTC. The V gene is TRBV18, the J gene TRBJ2-7; possibly TRBD1 for D (7 bases). CDR1 and CDR2 from the germline V gene are KGHSH and LQKENI. The CDR3 runs to 16 residues. V dropped 3 bases and J dropped 3 bases, with 18 bases sitting between them.